Here is one T cell receptor beta chain with its context. What it binds is unknown. The data were obtained in a study of cytomegalovirus exposure and HLA in healthy donors. Study-wide context: Early on, a data release was issued that held 80 million to 90 million unique TCRs from HLA-typed donors.

Donors were nominally healthy when sampled, though unrecorded immune exposures were likely. The study ran its PCR with 60 Vbeta and 13 Jbeta primers. Sequencing was performed with immunoSEQ multiplex PCR; in TCRdb, only in-frame clones are kept and a portion is missing. The table includes 170,000 or so clones, 70% to 90% detected once. The study's findings and limits: Later, an analysis showed that TCR beta chains associated with HLA were more clonally expanded than others that were equally common. A reported reduction in N-insertions relative to the approximately 640-donor mean was seen in an Asian-associated ancestry cluster in a later analysis.

This TCR was recovered from a girl aged 10-17 years in good health and CMV-seropositive. Specimen: PBMCs.

The CDR3 nucleotides are TGTGCCAGTAGCCTCGGGGGAGGGGAACACACCTTC. Its translation: CASSLGGGEHTF. This chain uses TRBV19 with TRBJ1-2; tentatively, D is TRBD1 (5 bases). The germline gives CDR1 LNHDA, CDR2 SQIVND (reference sequence). CDR3 length equals 12 residues. V was shortened by 6 bases and J by 12 bases, with 17 bases between the two germline ends.